This T cell receptor beta chain came from a study of radiation and T cells in renal cell carcinoma. Study in general: Nephrectomy followed 15 Gy stereotactic body radiation by 4 weeks.

Time point meaning: blood 2 weeks post-SBRT. Treatment here: 15 Gy SBRT to primary tumor, nephrectomy 4 weeks later. Serial blood draws occurred at baseline and 2 and 4 weeks post-SBRT. Clear cell pathology was present in this patient's renal cell carcinoma. Data came from immunoSEQ multiplex PCR; TCRdb stores just in-frame clones and leaves some out. The sample contains about 130,000 clones, 70% to 90% of which appear only once. The CDR3 runs 14 residues. Per the germline V gene, CDR1 is SGHTS and CDR2 is YDEGEE. V shed 2 bases and J shed 0 bases, with 6 bases lying between them. Findings and caveats of the study: In blood, top tumor clones expanded by 2 weeks, shrinking by 4.

About this clone: As yet, its antigen is unknown.

The sequence derives from a woman in her sixties or seventies with renal cell carcinoma. The sample here was blood, taken from a patient whose treatment included radiotherapy and nephrectomy. The V call is TRBV5-8, the J call TRBJ1-3; D gene ambiguous. As DNA, the CDR3 is TGTGCCAGCAGCTTTATCAGCTCTGGAAACACCATATATTTT. This sequence encodes CASSFISSGNTIYF.